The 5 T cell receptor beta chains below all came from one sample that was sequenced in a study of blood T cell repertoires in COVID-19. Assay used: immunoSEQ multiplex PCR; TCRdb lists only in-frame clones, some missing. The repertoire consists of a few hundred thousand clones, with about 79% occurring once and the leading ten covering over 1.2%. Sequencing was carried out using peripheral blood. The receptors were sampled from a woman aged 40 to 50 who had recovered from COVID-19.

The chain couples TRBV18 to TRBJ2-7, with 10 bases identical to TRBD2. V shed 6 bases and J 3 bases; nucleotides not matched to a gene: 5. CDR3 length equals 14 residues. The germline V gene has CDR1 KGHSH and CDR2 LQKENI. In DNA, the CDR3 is TGTGCCAGCTCCCCCGGACTAGCGGACTACGAGCAGTACTTC. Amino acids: CASSPGLADYEQYF.

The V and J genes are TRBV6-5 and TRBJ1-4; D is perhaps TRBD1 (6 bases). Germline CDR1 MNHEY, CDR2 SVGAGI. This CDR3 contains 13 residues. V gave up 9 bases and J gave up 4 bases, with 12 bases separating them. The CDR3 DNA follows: TGTGCCAGTAGTCAGGGGAGTAATGAAAAACTGTTTTTT. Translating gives CASSQGSNEKLFF.

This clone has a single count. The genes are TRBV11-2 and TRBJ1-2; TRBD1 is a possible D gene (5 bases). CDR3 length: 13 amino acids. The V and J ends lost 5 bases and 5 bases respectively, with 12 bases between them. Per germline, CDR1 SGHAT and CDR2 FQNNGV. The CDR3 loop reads CASSDAGLYGYTF. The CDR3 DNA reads TGTGCCAGCAGCGACGCAGGGTTGTATGGCTACACCTTC.

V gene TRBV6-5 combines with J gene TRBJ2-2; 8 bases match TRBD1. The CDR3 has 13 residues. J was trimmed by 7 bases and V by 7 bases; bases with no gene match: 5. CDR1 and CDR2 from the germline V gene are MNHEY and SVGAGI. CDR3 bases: TGTGCCAGCACCCGGACAGGGCACGGGGAGCTGTTTTTT. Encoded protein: CASTRTGHGELFF.

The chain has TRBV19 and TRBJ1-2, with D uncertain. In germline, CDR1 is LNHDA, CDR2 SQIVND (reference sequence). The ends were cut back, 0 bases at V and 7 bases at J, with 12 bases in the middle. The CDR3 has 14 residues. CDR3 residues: CASSIEEGEVGYTF. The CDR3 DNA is TGTGCCAGTAGTATAGAGGAGGGAGAGGTTGGCTACACCTTC.